These 8 T cell receptor beta chains were sequenced from one sample in a study of blood T cell repertoires in COVID-19. This table comes from immunoSEQ multiplex PCR, and its TCRdb copy is limited to in-frame clones, with some not included. The repertoire holds almost 400,000 clones, 88% seen once, with 0.95% to 1% in the top ten. Material: PBMCs or T cells enriched from blood (not recorded which). These TCRs come from a woman aged 25 to 39 with acute COVID-19.

CDR3 region: CASSLLPEDGYTF. The CDR3 DNA reads TGCGCCAGCAGCTTGCTACCGGAGGATGGCTACACCTTC. The chain combines TRBV5-1 with TRBJ1-2; no firm D call. Germline-derived CDR1 and CDR2 are SGHRS and YFSETQ. The V end was cut by 1 base, the J end by 6 bases, with 10 bases between. The CDR3 runs 13 residues.

The chain employs TRBV7-2 and TRBJ2-1; 13 bases map to TRBD2. The CDR3 is 17 amino acids. Losses at the gene ends were 6 bases for V and 7 bases for J; bases not matched to a gene: 12. From germline, CDR1 is SGHTA and CDR2 FQGNSA. The CDR3 reads CASSLRPLAGGLNEQFF. The CDR3 DNA reads as TGTGCCAGCAGTCTTCGCCCACTAGCGGGGGGGCTGAATGAGCAGTTCTTC. Full variable domain (remainder filled in from reference TRBV7-2 and TRBJ2-1): GAGVSQSPSNKVTEKGKDVELRCDPISGHTALYWYRQSLGQGLEFLIYFQGNSAPDKSGLPSDRFSAERTGGSVSTLTIQRTQQEDSAVYLCASSLRPLAGGLNEQFFGPGTRLTVL.

The chain employs TRBV5-1 and TRBJ1-1; 11 bases line up with TRBD1. CDR1 SGHRS and CDR2 YFSETQ come from the germline V gene. The junction had 11 bases not matched to a gene; V was cut back by 2 bases and J by 5 bases. The CDR3 runs 17 residues. CDR3 bases: TGCGCCAGCAGCTTTCTGCCCGGGACAGGGGGAAATACTGAAGCTTTCTTT. This encodes CASSFLPGTGGNTEAFF.

The chain joins TRBV15 to TRBJ2-7; 11 nucleotides agree with TRBD2. Germline V CDR1 and CDR2: LNHNV, YYDKDF (reference sequence). After removal of 7 bases from V and 5 bases from J, the junction contained 13 bases not matched to a gene. The CDR3 extends over 16 amino acids. CDR3 sequence: CATKGLGTSGPNEQYF. CDR3 nucleotides: TGTGCCACCAAGGGCTTGGGGACTAGCGGACCGAACGAGCAGTACTTC.

This clone was seen only once. This chain connects TRBV11-3 to TRBJ2-2; D unresolved. There are 14 residues in the CDR3. Deletions cut 4 bases from V and 1 base from J, with 7 bases between. Germline CDR1 SGHNT, CDR2 YENEEA. CDR3 sequence reads: CASSSRQNTGELFF. In DNA, the CDR3 is TGTGCCAGCAGCTCCCGACAGAACACCGGGGAGCTGTTTTTT.

This chain joins TRBV15 and TRBJ1-1; tentatively, D is TRBD1 (5 bases). The CDR3 is 18 amino acids. CDR1 is LNHNV and CDR2 is YYDKDF in the germline V gene (reference sequence). Trimming cost V 0 bases and J 2 bases, with 19 bases left between them. CDR3 in amino acids: CATSRDRGVKTVNTEAFF. DNA for the CDR3: TGTGCCACCAGCAGAGATAGAGGCGTGAAGACAGTTAACACTGAAGCTTTCTTT.

The chain carries TRBV7-2 and TRBJ2-5, with D unresolved. This CDR3 spans 14 amino acids. The V end lost 1 base, the J end lost 2 bases, and 8 bases lay between the germline ends. Per the germline V gene, CDR1 is SGHTA and CDR2 is FQGNSA. The CDR3 coding sequence is TGTGCCAGCAGCTTAGAATGGCGGCAAGAGACCCAGTACTTC. It codes for CASSLEWRQETQYF.

This chain joins TRBV25-1 and TRBJ2-3; tentative D call: TRBD2 (5 bases). The CDR3 has 18 amino acids. Between the trimmed V and J ends, which lost 4 bases and 3 bases, there was a span of 23 bases. Germline V gene sequence: CDR1 MGHDK, CDR2 SYGVNS. CDR3 in amino acids: CASSGRLGRRRETDTQYF. In DNA, the CDR3 is TGTGCCAGCAGTGGTCGGTTGGGGAGAAGGAGAGAAACAGATACGCAGTATTTT. The full variable domain, its missing parts supplied by reference TRBV25-1 and TRBJ2-3, is EADIYQTPRYLVIGTGKKITLECSQTMGHDKMYWYQQDPGMELHLIHYSYGVNSTEKGDLSSESTVSRIRTEHFPLTLESARPSHTSQYLCASSGRLGRRRETDTQYFGPGTRLTVL.